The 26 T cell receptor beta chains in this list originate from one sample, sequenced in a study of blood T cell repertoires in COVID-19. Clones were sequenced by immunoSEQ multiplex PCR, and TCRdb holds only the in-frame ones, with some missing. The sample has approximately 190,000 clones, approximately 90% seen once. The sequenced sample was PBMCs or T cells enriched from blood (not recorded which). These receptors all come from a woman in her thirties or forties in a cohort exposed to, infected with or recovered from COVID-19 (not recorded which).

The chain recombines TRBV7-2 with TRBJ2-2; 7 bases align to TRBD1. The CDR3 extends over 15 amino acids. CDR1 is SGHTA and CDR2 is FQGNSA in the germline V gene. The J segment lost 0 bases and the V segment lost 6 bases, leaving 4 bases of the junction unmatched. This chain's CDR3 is CASRRDRANTGELFF. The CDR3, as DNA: TGTGCCAGCAGGCGAGACAGGGCGAACACCGGGGAGCTGTTTTTT.

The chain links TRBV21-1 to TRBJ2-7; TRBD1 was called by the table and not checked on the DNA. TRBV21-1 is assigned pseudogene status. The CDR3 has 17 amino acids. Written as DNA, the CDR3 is TGTGCCAGCAGTAAAAAAACGACGGAAAGGGGGCGGATCGAGCAGTACTTC. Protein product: CASSKKTTERGRIEQYF.

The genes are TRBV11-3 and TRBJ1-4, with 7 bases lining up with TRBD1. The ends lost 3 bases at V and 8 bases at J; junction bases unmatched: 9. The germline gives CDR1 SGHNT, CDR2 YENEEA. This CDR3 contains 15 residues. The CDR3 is CASSLIAGGREKLFF. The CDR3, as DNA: TGTGCCAGCAGCTTGATAGCAGGGGGGCGAGAAAAACTGTTTTTT.

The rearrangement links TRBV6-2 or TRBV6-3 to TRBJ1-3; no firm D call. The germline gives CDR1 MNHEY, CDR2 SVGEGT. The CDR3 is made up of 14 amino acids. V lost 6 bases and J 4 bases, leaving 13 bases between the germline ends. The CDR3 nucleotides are TGTGCCAGCAGCCGGACTGAGAAAGGAAACACCATATATTTT. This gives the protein CASSRTEKGNTIYF.

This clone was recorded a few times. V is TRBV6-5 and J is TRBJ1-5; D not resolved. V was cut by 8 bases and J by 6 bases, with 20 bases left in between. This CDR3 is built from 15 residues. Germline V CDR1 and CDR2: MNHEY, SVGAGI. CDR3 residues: CASPGPGEESQPQHF. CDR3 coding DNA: TGTGCCAGCCCAGGACCCGGGGAGGAAAGTCAGCCCCAGCATTTT.

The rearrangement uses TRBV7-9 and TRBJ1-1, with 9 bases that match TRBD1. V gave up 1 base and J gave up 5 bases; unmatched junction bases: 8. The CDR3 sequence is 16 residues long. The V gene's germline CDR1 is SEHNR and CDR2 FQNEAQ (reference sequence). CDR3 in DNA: TGTGCCAGCAGCTTAGTAGGGGGACAGGGATATACTGAAGCTTTCTTT. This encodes CASSLVGGQGYTEAFF.

DNA of the CDR3: TGTGCCAGCAGCCCGGGACTAGCGGGCTTCTACAATGAGCAGTTCTTC. As protein: CASSPGLAGFYNEQFF. The chain is built from TRBV7-9 and TRBJ2-1; 12 bases align to TRBD2. Germline-derived CDR1 and CDR2 are SEHNR and FQNEAQ (reference sequence). V was pared by 5 bases and J by 3 bases, with 5 bases of the junction left unmatched. This CDR3 comprises 16 residues. Filled out from reference TRBV7-9 and TRBJ2-1, the complete variable domain reads DTGVSQNPRHKITKRGQNVTFRCDPISEHNRLYWYRQTLGQGPEFLTYFQNEAQLEKSRLLSDRFSAERPKGSFSTLEIQRTEQGDSAMYLCASSPGLAGFYNEQFFGPGTRLTVL.

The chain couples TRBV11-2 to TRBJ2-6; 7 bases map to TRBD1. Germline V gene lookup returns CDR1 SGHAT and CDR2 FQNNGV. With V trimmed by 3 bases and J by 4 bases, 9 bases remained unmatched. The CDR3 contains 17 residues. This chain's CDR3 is CASSFNRGSGGANVLTF. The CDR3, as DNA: TGTGCCAGCAGCTTCAACAGGGGCTCTGGGGGGGCCAACGTCCTGACTTTC.

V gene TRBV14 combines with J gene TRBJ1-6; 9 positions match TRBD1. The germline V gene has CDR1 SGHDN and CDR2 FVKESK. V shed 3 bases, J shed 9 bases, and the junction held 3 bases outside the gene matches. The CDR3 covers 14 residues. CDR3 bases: TGTGCCAGCAGCCAGACAGGGGGACGTTCACCCCTCCACTTT. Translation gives CASSQTGGRSPLHF.

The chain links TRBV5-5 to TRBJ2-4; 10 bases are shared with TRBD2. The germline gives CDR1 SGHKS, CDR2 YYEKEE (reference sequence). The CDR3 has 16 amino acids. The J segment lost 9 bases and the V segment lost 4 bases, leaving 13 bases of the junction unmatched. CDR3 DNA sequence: TGTGCCAGCAGCCAGGATATCGGGACTAGCGAGGGCATTCAGTACTTC. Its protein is CASSQDIGTSEGIQYF. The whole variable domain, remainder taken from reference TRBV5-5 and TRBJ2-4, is DAGVTQSPTHLIKTRGQQVTLRCSPISGHKSVSWYQQVLGQGPQFIFQYYEKEERGRGNFPDRFSARQFPNYSSELNVNALLLGDSALYLCASSQDIGTSEGIQYFGAGTRLSVL.

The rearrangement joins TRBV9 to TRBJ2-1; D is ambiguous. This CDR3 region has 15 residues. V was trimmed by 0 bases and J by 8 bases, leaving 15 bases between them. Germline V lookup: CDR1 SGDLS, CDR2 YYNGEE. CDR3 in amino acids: CASSVEPIRYDEQFF. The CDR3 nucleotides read TGTGCCAGCAGCGTAGAGCCCATTCGTTACGATGAGCAGTTCTTC.

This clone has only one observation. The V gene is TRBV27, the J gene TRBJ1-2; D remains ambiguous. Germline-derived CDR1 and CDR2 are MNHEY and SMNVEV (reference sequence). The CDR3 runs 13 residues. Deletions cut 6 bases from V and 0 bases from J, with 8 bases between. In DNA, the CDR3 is TGTGCCAGCAGCCGTACTACTAACTATGGCTACACCTTC. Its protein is CASSRTTNYGYTF.

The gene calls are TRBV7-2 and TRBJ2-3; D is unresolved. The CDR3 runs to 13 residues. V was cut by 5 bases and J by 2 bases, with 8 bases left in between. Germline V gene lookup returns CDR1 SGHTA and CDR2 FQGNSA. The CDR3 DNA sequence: TGTGCCAGCAGCCCCCCAATCACAGATACGCAGTATTTT. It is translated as CASSPPITDTQYF.

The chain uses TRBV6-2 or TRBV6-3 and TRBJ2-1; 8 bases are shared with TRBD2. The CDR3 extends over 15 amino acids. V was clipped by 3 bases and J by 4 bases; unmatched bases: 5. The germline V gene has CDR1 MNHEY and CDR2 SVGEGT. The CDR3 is CASSYVLAEYNEQFF. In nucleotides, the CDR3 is TGTGCCAGCAGTTATGTACTAGCGGAATACAATGAGCAGTTCTTC.

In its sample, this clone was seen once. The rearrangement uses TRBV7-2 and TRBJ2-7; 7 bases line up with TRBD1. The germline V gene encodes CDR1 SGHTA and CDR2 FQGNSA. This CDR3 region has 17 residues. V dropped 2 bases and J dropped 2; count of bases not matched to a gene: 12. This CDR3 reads CASSLLPPDRAPYEQYF. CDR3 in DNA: TGTGCCAGCAGCTTACTTCCTCCCGACAGGGCCCCCTACGAGCAGTACTTC.

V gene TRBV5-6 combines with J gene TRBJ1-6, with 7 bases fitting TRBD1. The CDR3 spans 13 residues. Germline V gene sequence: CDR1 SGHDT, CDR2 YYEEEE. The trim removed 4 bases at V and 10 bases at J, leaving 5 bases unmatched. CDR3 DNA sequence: TGTGCCAGCAGCGGAATACAGGGGTCACCCCTCCACTTT. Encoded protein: CASSGIQGSPLHF.

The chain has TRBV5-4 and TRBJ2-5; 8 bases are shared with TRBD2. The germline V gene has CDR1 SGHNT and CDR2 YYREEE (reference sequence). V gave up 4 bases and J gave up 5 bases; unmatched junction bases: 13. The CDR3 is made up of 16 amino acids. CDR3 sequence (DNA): TGTGCCAGCAGCCCCAGGCCTATCGGGAGGGCTGAGACCCAGTACTTC. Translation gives CASSPRPIGRAETQYF. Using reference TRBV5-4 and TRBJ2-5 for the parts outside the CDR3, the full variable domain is ETGVTQSPTHLIKTRGQQVTLRCSSQSGHNTVSWYQQALGQGPQFIFQYYREEENGRGNFPPRFSGLQFPNYSSELNVNALELDDSALYLCASSPRPIGRAETQYFGPGTRLLVL.

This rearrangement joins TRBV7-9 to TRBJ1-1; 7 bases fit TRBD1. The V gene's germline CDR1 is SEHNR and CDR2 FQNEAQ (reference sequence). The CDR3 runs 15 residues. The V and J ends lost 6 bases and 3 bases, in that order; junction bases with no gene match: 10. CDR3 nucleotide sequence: TGTGCCAGCAGTTCGACACAGGGGCCTGACACTGAAGCTTTCTTT. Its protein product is CASSSTQGPDTEAFF.

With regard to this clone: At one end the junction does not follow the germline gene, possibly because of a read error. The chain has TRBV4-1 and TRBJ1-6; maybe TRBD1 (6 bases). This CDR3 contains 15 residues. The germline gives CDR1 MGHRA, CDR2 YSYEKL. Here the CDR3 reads CASSSGAGNNSPLHF. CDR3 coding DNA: TGCGCCAGCAGTTCAGGGGCAGGGAATAACTCACCCCTCCACTTT.

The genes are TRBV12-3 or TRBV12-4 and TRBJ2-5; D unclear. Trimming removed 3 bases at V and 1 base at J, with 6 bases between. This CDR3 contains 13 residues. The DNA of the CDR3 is TGTGCCAGCAGTTTTAATAGCCAAGAGACCCAGTACTTC. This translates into CASSFNSQETQYF.

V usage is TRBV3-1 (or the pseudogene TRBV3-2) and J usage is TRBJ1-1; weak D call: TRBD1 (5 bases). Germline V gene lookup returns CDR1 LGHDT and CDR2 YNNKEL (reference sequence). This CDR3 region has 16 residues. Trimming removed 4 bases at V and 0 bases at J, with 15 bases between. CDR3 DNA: TGTGCCAGCAGCCGTCGCTGGGGCAGTCTGAACACTGAAGCTTTCTTT. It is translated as CASSRRWGSLNTEAFF.

The CDR3 reads CASSVAGANVLTF. CDR3 sequence (DNA): TGTGCCAGCAGCGTCGCTGGGGCCAACGTCCTGACTTTC. The chain recombines TRBV14 with TRBJ2-6; D not resolved. CDR1 and CDR2 (germline): SGHDN, FVKESK. The CDR3 is made up of 13 amino acids. V gave up 5 bases and J gave up 2 bases, with 4 bases separating them.

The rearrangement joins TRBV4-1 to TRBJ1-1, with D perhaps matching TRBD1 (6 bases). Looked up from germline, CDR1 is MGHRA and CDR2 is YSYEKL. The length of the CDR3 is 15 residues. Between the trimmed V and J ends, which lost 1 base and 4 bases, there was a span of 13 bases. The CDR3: CASSQVNREGTEAFF. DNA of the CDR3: TGCGCCAGCAGCCAAGTAAACAGGGAGGGCACTGAAGCTTTCTTT.

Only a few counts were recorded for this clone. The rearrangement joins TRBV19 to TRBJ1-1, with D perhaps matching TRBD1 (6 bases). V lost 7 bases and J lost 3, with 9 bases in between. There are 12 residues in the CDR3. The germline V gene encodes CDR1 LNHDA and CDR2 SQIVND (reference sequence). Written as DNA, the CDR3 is TGTGCCAGTAAGTCAGGGGACACTGAAGCTTTCTTT. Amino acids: CASKSGDTEAFF.

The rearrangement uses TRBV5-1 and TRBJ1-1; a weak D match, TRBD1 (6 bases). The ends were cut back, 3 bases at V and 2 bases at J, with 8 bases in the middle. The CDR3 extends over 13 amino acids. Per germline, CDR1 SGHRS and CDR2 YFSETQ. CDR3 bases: TGCGCCAGCAGCTGGGACATCAACACTGAAGCTTTCTTT. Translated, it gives CASSWDINTEAFF.

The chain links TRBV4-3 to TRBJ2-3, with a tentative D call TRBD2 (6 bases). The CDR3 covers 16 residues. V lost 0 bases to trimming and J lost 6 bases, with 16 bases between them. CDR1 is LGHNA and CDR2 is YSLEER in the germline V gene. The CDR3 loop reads CASSQDGSLKWDTQYF. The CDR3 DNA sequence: TGCGCCAGCAGCCAAGACGGGAGCTTGAAGTGGGATACGCAGTATTTT.